This T cell receptor (beta chain) was captured in a study of T cell repertoires in cytomegalovirus infection. Study in general: Evidence of both CMV infection and a matching HLA type came from public TCR beta signatures.

This clonotype came up a few times. Antigen: not known. V gave up 5 bases and J gave up 6 bases, with 12 bases separating them. The CDR3 contains 13 residues. CDR1 and CDR2 (germline): LNHDA, SQIVND (reference sequence). Study-wide results and limits: There were HLA-C-restricted CMV-specific TCR beta clonotypes dominating the ex vivo response. There were carriers of CMV plus the relevant HLA, and cumulative public TCR beta family frequency identified them.

In TCRdb, the reads were re-called with MiXCR into one record per CDR3 protein. The data contain some 150,000 distinct CDR3 sequences, 23% of them singletons. Sequencing was carried out using PBMCs. This receptor was identified in a human donor in good health (CMV status not recorded). Some clones in this sample may be carry-over from other donors' samples. The V call is TRBV19, the J call TRBJ2-3, with TRBD2 as a possible D gene (6 bases). The CDR3 DNA sequence: TGTGCCAGTAGTTTCCCAGGGAGGGATACGCAGTATTTT. This gives the protein CASSFPGRDTQYF.